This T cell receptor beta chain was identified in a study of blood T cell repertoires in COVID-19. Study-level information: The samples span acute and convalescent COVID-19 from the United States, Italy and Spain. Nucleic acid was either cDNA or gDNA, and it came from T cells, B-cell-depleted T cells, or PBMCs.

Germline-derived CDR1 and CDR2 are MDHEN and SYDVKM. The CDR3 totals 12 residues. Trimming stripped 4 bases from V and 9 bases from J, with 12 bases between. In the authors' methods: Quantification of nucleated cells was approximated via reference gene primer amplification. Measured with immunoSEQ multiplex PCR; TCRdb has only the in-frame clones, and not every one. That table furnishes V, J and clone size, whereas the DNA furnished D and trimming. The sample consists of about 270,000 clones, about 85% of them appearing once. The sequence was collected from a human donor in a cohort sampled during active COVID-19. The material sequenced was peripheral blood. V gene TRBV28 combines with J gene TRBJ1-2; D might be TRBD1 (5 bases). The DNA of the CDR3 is TGTGCCAGCAGTTCGATCAGGGTTCGCTACACCTTC. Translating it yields CASSSIRVRYTF.